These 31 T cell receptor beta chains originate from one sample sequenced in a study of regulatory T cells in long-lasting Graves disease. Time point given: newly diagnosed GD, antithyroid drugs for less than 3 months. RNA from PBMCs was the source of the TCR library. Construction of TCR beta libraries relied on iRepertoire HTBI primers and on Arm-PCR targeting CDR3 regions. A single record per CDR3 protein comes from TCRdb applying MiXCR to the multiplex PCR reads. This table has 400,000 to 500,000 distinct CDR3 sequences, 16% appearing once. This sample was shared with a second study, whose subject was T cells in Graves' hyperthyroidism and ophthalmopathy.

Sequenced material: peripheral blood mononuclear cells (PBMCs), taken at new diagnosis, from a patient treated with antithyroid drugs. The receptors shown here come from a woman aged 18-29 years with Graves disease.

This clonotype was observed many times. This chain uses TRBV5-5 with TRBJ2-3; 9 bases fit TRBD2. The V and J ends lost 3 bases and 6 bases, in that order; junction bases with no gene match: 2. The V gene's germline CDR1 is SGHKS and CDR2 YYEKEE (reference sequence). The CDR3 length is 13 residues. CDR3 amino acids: CASSWTSVDTQYF. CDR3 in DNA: TGTGCCAGCAGCTGGACTAGCGTGGATACGCAGTATTTT. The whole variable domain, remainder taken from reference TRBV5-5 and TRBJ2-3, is DAGVTQSPTHLIKTRGQQVTLRCSPISGHKSVSWYQQVLGQGPQFIFQYYEKEERGRGNFPDRFSARQFPNYSSELNVNALLLGDSALYLCASSWTSVDTQYFGPGTRLTVL.

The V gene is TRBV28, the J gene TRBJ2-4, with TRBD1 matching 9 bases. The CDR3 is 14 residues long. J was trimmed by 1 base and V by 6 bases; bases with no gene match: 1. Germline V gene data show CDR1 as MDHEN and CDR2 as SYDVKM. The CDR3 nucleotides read TGTGCCAGCAGAGACAGGGGGGCCAAAAACATTCAGTACTTC. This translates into CASRDRGAKNIQYF.

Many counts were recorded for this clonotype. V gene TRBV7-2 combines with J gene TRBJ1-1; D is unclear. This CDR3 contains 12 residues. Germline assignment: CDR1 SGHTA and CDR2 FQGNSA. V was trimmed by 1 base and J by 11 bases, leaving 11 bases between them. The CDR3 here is CASSLGEGRAFF. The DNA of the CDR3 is TGTGCCAGCAGCTTAGGGGAGGGTCGGGCTTTCTTT.

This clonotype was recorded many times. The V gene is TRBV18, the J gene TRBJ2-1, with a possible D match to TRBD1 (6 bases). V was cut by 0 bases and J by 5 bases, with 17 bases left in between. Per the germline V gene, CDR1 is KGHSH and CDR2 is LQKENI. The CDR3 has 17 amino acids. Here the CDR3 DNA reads TGTGCCAGCTCACCACCCACAGGGCGTCAAAAAGACAATGAGCAGTTCTTC. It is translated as CASSPPTGRQKDNEQFF.

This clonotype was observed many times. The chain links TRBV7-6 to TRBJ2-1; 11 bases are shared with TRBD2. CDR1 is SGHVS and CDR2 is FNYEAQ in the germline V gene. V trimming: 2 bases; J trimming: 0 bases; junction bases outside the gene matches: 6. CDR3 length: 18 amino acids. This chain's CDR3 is CASSLKLAGGNSYNEQFF. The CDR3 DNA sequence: TGTGCCAGCAGCTTAAAATTAGCGGGAGGGAACTCCTACAATGAGCAGTTCTTC.

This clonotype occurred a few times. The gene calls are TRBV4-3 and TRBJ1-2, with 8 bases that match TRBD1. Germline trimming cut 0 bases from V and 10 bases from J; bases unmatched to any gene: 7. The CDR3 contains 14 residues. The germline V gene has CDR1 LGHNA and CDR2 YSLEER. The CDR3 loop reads CASSQEEGDRNYTF. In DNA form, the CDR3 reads TGCGCCAGCAGCCAAGAAGAGGGGGACAGGAACTACACCTTC.

This CDR3 reads CASSMGTSGAYEQYF. The DNA for the CDR3 is TGTGCCAGTAGTATGGGTACTAGCGGCGCCTACGAGCAGTACTTC. This chain joins TRBV19 and TRBJ2-7; 8 nucleotides line up with TRBD2. In germline, CDR1 is LNHDA, CDR2 SQIVND (reference sequence). This CDR3 is 15 amino acids long. The ends lost 3 bases at V and 2 bases at J; junction bases unmatched: 6.

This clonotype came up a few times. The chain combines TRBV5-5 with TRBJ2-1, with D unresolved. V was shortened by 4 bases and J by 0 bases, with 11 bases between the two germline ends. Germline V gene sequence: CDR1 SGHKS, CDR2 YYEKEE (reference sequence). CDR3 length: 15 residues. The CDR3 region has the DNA TGTGCCAGCAGCCTGACGGTCAGCTCCTACAATGAGCAGTTCTTC. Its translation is CASSLTVSSYNEQFF.

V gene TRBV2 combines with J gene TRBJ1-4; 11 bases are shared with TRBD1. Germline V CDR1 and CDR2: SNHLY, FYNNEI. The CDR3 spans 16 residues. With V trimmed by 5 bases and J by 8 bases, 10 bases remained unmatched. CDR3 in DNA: TGTGCCAGCAGTTACGGACAGGGGGCATTTCGGGAAAAACTGTTTTTT. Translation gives CASSYGQGAFREKLFF.

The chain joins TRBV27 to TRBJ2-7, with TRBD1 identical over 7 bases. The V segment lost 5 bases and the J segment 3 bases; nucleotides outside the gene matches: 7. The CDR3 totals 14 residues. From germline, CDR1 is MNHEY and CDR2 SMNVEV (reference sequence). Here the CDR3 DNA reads TGTGCCAGCAGTCGGCGACAGGGAAACTACGAGCAGTACTTC. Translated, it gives CASSRRQGNYEQYF.

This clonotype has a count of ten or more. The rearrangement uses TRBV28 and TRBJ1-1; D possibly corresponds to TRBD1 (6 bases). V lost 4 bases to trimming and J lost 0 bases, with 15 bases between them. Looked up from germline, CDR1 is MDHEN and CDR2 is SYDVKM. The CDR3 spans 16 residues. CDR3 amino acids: CASSSFLGGMNTEAFF. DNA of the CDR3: TGTGCCAGCAGTTCCTTCCTGGGGGGCATGAACACTGAAGCTTTCTTT.

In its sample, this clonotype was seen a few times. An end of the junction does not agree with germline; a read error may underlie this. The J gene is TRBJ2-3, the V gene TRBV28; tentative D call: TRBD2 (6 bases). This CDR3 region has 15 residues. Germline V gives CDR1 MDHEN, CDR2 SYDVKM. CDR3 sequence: CAGSPLGRETDTQYF. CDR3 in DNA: TGTGCCGGCAGTCCCTTGGGGCGGGAAACAGATACGCAGTATTTT. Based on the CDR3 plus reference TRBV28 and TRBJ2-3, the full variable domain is DVKVTQSSRYLVKRTGEKVFLECVQDMDHENMFWYRQDPGLGLRLIYFSYDVKMKEKGDIPEGYSVSREKKERFSLILESASTNQTSMYLCAGSPLGRETDTQYFGPGTRLTVL.

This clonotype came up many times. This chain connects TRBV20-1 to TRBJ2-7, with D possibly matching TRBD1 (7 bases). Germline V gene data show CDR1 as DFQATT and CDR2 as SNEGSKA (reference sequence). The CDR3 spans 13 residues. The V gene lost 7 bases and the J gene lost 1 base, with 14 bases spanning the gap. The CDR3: CSVGGTDSYEQYF. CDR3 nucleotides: TGCAGTGTTGGCGGGACAGATTCCTACGAGCAGTACTTC.

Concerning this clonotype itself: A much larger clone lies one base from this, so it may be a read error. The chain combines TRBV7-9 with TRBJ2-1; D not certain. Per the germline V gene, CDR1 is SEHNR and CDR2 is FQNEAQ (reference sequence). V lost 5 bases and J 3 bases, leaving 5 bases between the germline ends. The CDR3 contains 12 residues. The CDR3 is CASSHNYNEQFF. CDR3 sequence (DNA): TGTGCCAGCAGCCACAACTACAATGAGCAGTTCTTC.

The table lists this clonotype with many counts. CDR3 sequence: CASRGTSTNEKLFF. CDR3 nucleotides: TGTGCCAGCAGGGGGACGTCAACTAATGAAAAACTGTTTTTT. The genes are TRBV2 and TRBJ1-4, with D perhaps matching TRBD1 (5 bases). V lost 6 bases, J lost 0 bases, and 8 bases lay in between. The CDR3 length is 14 residues. Germline CDR1 is SNHLY and CDR2 is FYNNEI. The whole variable domain, remainder taken from reference TRBV2 and TRBJ1-4, is EPEVTQTPSHQVTQMGQEVILRCVPISNHLYFYWYRQILGQKVEFLVSFYNNEISEKSEIFDDQFSVERPDGSNFTLKIRSTKLEDSAMYFCASRGTSTNEKLFFGSGTQLSVL.

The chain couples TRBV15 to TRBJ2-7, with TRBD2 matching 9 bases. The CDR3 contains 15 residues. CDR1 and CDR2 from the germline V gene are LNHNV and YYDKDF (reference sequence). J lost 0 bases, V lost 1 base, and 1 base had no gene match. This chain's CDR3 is CATSRGLADSYEQYF. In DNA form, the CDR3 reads TGTGCCACCAGCAGAGGACTAGCGGACTCCTACGAGCAGTACTTC.

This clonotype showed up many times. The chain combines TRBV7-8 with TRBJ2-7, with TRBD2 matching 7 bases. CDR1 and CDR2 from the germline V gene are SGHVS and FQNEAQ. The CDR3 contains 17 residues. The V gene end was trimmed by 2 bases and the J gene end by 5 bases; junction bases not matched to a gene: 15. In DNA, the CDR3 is TGTGCCAGCAGCTTAACGCCCTTTATGACTAGCATCCACGAGCAGTACTTC. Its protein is CASSLTPFMTSIHEQYF. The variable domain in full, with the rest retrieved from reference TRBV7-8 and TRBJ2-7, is GAGVSQSPRYKVAKRGQDVALRCDPISGHVSLFWYQQALGQGPEFLTYFQNEAQLDKSGLPSDRFFAERPEGSVSTLKIQRTQQEDSAVYLCASSLTPFMTSIHEQYFGPGTRLTVT.

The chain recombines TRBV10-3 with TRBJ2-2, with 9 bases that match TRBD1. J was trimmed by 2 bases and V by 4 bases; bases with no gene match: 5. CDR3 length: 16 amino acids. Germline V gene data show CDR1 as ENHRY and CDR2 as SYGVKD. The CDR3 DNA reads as TGTGCCATCAGTGCCCTGGGACAGGGTAACACCGGGGAGCTGTTTTTT. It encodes CAISALGQGNTGELFF.

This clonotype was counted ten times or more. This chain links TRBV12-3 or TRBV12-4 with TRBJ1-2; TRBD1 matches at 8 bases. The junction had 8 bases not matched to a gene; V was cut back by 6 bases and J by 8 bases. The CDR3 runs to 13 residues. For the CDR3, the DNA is TGTGCCAGCAGATCCCTTCCAGGGGGCGGCTACACCTTC. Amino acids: CASRSLPGGGYTF.

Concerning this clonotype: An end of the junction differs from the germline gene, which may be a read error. As DNA, the CDR3 is TGTGCCAGCAGTTTAGCCGGGACTAGCGGGAATCCTGAGCAGCTCTTC. It codes for CASSLAGTSGNPEQLF. The genes are TRBV12-3 or TRBV12-4 and TRBJ2-1, with 13 bases fitting TRBD2. The CDR3 covers 16 residues.

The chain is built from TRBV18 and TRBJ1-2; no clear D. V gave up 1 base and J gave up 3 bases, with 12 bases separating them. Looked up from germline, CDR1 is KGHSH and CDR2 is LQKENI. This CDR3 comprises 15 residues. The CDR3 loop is CASSPRRGGDYGYTF. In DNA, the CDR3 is TGTGCCAGCTCACCACGACGAGGTGGTGACTATGGCTACACCTTC.

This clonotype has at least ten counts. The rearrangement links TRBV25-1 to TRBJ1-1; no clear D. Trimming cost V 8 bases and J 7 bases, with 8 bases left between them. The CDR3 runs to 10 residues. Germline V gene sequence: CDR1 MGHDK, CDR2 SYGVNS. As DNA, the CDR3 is TGTGCCAGCTGGTACGGTGAAGCTTTCTTT. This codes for CASWYGEAFF.

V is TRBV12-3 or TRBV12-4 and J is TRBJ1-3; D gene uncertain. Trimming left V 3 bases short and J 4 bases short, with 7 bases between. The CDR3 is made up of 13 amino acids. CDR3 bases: TGTGCCAGCAGTTTGGCTCGGGGAAACACCATATATTTT. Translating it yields CASSLARGNTIYF.

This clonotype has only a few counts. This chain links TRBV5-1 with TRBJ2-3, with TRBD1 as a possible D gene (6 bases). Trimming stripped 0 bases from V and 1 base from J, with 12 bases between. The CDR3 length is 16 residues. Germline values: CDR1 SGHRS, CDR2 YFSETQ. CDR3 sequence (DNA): TGCGCCAGCAGCTTGGGTCGGAACAGGGGCACAGATACGCAGTATTTT. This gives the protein CASSLGRNRGTDTQYF.

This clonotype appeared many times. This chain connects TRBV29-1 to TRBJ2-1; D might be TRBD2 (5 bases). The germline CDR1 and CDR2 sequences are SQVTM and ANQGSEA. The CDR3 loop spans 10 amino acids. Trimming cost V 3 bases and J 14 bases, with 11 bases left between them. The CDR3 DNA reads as TGCAGCGTTGACGTGGGAGTGAAGTTCTTC. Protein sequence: CSVDVGVKFF.

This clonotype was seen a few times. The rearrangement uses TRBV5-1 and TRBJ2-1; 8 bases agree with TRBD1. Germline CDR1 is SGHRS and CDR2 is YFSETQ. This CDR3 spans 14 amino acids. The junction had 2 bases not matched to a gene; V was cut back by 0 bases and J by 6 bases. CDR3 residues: CASSLAGTGNEQFF. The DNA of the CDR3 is TGCGCCAGCAGCTTGGCCGGGACAGGCAATGAGCAGTTCTTC.

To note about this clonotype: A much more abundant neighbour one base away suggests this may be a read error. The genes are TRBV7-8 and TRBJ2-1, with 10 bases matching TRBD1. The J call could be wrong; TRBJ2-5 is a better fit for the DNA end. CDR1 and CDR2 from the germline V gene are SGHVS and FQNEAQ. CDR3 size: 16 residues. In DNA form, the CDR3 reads TGTGCCAGCAGCTTATTAGCGGGACAGGGGTCAGAGACCCAGTACTTC. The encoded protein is CASSLLAGQGSETQYF.

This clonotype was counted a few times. The CDR3 sequence is CASRSTDQPQHF. CDR3 nucleotide sequence: TGTGCCAGCAGGTCGACGGATCAGCCCCAGCATTTT. The chain recombines TRBV6-2 or TRBV6-3 with TRBJ1-5, with no clear D. V shed 6 bases and J shed 5 bases, with 8 bases lying between them. Per the germline V gene, CDR1 is MNHEY and CDR2 is SVGEGT. The CDR3 is 12 residues long.

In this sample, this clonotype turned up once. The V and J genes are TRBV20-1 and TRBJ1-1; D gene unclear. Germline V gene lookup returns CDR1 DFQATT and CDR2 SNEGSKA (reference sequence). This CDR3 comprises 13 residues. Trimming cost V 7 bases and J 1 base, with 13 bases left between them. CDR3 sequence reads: CSVSIWENTEAFF. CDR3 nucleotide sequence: TGCAGTGTTTCCATCTGGGAGAACACTGAAGCTTTCTTT.

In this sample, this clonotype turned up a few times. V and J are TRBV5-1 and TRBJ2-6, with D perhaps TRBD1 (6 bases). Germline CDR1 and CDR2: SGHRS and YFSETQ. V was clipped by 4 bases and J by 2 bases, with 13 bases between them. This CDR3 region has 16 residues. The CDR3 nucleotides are TGCGCCAGCAGCGTACAGGGAGTCGCTGGGGCCAACGTCCTGACTTTC. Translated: CASSVQGVAGANVLTF.

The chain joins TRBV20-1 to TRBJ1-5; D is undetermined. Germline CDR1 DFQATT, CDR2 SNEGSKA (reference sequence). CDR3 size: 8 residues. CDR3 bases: TGCAGGCTGGGGCCCCAGCATTTT. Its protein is CRLGPQHF.